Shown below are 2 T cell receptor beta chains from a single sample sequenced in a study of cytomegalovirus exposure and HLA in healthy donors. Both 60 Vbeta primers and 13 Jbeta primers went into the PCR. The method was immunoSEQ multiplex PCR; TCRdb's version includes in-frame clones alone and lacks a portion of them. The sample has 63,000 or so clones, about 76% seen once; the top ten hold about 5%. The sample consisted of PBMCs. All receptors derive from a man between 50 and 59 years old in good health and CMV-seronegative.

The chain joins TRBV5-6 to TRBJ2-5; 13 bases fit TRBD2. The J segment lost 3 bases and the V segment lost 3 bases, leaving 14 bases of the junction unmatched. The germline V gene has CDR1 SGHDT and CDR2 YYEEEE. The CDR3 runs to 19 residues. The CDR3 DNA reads TGTGCCAGCAGCTCACGCCATCCCACCGGGACTAGCGGGGAAGAGACCCAGTACTTC. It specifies CASSSRHPTGTSGEETQYF.

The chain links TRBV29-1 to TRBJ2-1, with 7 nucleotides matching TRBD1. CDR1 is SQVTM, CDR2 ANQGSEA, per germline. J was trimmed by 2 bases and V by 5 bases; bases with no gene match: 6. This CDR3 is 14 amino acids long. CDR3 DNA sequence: TGCAGCGTTACCGGGACAGCTACCTACAATGAGCAGTTCTTC. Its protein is CSVTGTATYNEQFF.